This T cell receptor (beta chain) was sequenced in a study of shared clonotypes between healthy human individuals. Study background: Aged between 18 and 49, the donors were a couple of women and three men. Three plates were used per donor for CD4 naive, three for CD4 memory, two for CD8 naive and one for CD8 memory.

CD4+ cell separation produced CD45RA+ naive and CD45RA-negative memory subsets. V was trimmed by 3 bases and J by 4 bases, leaving 6 bases between them. The V gene's germline CDR1 is SGHTA and CDR2 FQGNSA. CDR3 length equals 12 residues. Sequencing was performed with immunoSEQ multiplex PCR; in TCRdb, only in-frame clones are kept and a portion is missing. Of some 2.4 million clones listed, under 95% were seen once; the top ten hold around 0.37%. The source material was naive CD4+ T cells from PBMCs. Stated subset: CD45RA+ positively selected. This chain connects TRBV7-2 to TRBJ1-2, with D hard to call. The clonotype comes from a man aged 18 to 29 in good health. Some clones in this sample may be carry-over from other donors' samples. As DNA, the CDR3 is TGTGCCAGCAGCTTGACCACCTATGGCTACACCTTC. This encodes CASSLTTYGYTF.